This T cell receptor (beta chain) comes out of a study of spatial heterogeneity in lung cancer. TCRdb recomputed calls from the 5' RACE reads with MiXCR, one row per CDR3 protein. The sample carries around 4,000 distinct CDR3 sequences, approximately 35% recorded once. Time point reported: sample taken at primary tumor resection. Sequencing of whole RNA from tumor, nontumor lung or frozen PBMC involved no sorting. General study points: Ubiquitous expanded tumor TCRs appeared in blood more at resection than follow-up.

This clonotype was recorded a few times. The target antigen is unknown. A library made for alpha chains picked up this beta chain off target, so its size means little. The clonotype was recovered from a male donor with early-stage non-small cell lung cancer. Material: PBMCs, obtained at surgery.

CDR3 residues: CASSVMTGTGGTDTQYF. The CDR3 DNA sequence: TGTGCCAGCAGTGTTATGACCGGGACAGGGGGCACAGATACGCAGTATTTT. The rearrangement links TRBV28 to TRBJ2-3; 10 nucleotides align to TRBD1. The CDR3 contains 17 residues. Germline assignment: CDR1 MDHEN and CDR2 SYDVKM. V gave up 5 bases and J gave up 1 base; unmatched junction bases: 9.